This paragraph reports one T cell receptor beta chain. Seattle cases were enrolled at active infection and followed longitudinally. This entry is derived from a study of blood T cell repertoires in COVID-19. Original analysis: Nucleated cell number was recorded as an estimate derived from reference gene primer amplification. The assay was immunoSEQ multiplex PCR, and TCRdb's table has in-frame clones only and misses some. That table is the source of V, J and clone size, and D and trimming were worked out from the DNA. The sample lists 270,000 or so clones, less than 90% occurring once. The sample taken for sequencing was peripheral blood. This TCR derives from a woman aged 30 to 39 with COVID-19, enrolled during active disease.

The CDR3 sequence: CASSLARGTSEQYF. DNA of the CDR3: TGCGCCAGCAGCTTGGCCAGGGGCACCAGCGAGCAGTACTTC. The V gene is TRBV5-1, the J gene TRBJ2-7; tentative D call: TRBD1 (6 bases). With 0 bases removed from V and 6 bases from J, the gap between germline ends came to 13 bases. CDR1 SGHRS and CDR2 YFSETQ come from the germline V gene. The CDR3 contains 14 residues.